This T cell receptor beta chain was observed in a study of shared clonotypes between healthy human individuals. Study results and limitations: Investigators expected sequencing depth to affect clonotype sharing among donors.

This clone was observed a single time. The antigen is unknown. Sequencing used immunoSEQ multiplex PCR; TCRdb keeps in-frame clones, though not all of them. The sample consists of about 2.4 million clones, 93% of them appearing once. Donors had no recently reported acute infections or vaccinations and were HIV-negative. The length of the CDR3 is 15 residues. V lost 6 bases to trimming and J lost 0 bases; unmatched junction nucleotides: 7. Germline V CDR1 and CDR2: MNHEY, SVGAGI. The sample taken for sequencing was naive CD4+ T cells from PBMCs. Stated subset: CD45RA+ positively selected. This sequence originates from a man aged 18 to 30 in good health. Some clones in this sample may be carry-over from other donors' samples. The chain couples TRBV6-5 to TRBJ2-7, with TRBD1 matching over 8 bases. CDR3 in amino acids: CASSLQGGLSYEQYF. DNA of the CDR3: TGTGCCAGCAGCTTACAGGGGGGTCTCTCCTACGAGCAGTACTTC.